A single sample gave rise to the 31 T cell receptor beta chains below, sequenced in a study of beta chain features in type 1 diabetes. No antigen has been identified for these receptors. The isolated RNA, all of it, was reverse transcribed, so expressed TCRB transcripts were what got sequenced. Clones were sequenced by immunoSEQ multiplex PCR, and TCRdb holds only the in-frame ones, with some missing. The profile shows roughly 280,000 clones, about 23% of them singletons. Whole-study results and caveats: All four CD4+ subsets from Type 1 diabetes patients carried moderately but significantly shorter TCRB CDR3s.

The sequencing sample was made of naive CD4+ T cells from blood. The receptors derive from a woman in her 30s with type 1 diabetes.

The chain recombines TRBV18 with TRBJ2-1; TRBD1 might be the D (5 bases). The V and J ends lost 3 bases and 2 bases respectively, with 14 bases between them. CDR1 is KGHSH and CDR2 is LQKENI in the germline V gene. The CDR3 contains 16 residues. The CDR3 DNA reads TGTGCCAGCTCACCTTATTCCGAACAGGCCTACAATGAGCAGTTCTTC. It is translated as CASSPYSEQAYNEQFF.

The chain is built from TRBV6-5 and TRBJ2-5; D unclear. Germline CDR1 reads MNHEY; CDR2 reads SVGAGI. This CDR3 contains 15 residues. Trimming pared 2 bases from V and 1 base from J, leaving 11 bases between. The CDR3 coding sequence is TGTGCCAGCAGTTACGGTGGCCACCTCCAAGAGACCCAGTACTTC. Its protein is CASSYGGHLQETQYF.

The rearrangement uses TRBV5-1 and TRBJ2-7, with TRBD2 identical over 9 bases. The junction had 1 base not matched to a gene; V was cut back by 0 bases and J by 3 bases. Germline V gene data show CDR1 as SGHRS and CDR2 as YFSETQ. The length of the CDR3 is 14 residues. The CDR3 spells CASSLVAGDYEQYF. In nucleotides, the CDR3 is TGCGCCAGCAGCTTGGTAGCGGGAGACTACGAGCAGTACTTC. Full variable domain (missing parts from reference TRBV5-1 and TRBJ2-7): KAGVTQTPRYLIKTRGQQVTLSCSPISGHRSVSWYQQTPGQGLQFLFEYFSETQRNKGNFPGRFSGRQFSNSRSEMNVSTLELGDSALYLCASSLVAGDYEQYFGPGTRLTVT.

This clone has a single count. The chain is built from TRBV5-1 and TRBJ2-5; 7 nucleotides agree with TRBD1. The CDR3 consists of 13 residues. Germline trimming cut 0 bases from V and 13 bases from J; bases unmatched to any gene: 9. The germline CDR1 and CDR2 sequences are SGHRS and YFSETQ. CDR3 nucleotide sequence: TGCGCCAGCAGCTTGGCCGAAAGACAGGGAGTGTACTTC. This gives the protein CASSLAERQGVYF.

This sequence joins TRBV13 and TRBJ2-7, with TRBD2 matching 8 bases. There are 13 residues in the CDR3. V dropped 5 bases and J dropped 4; count of bases not matched to a gene: 4. The V gene's germline CDR1 is PRHDT and CDR2 FYEKMQ (reference sequence). The CDR3 reads CASSALAEYEQYF. The CDR3, as DNA: TGTGCCAGCAGCGCACTAGCGGAGTACGAGCAGTACTTC.

The V and J genes are TRBV7-9 and TRBJ2-5; the D is unclear. The CDR3 contains 13 residues. CDR1 is SEHNR and CDR2 is FQNEAQ in the germline V gene (reference sequence). Trimming left V 2 bases short and J 4 bases short, with 8 bases between. CDR3 protein: CASSLLTGETQYF. The CDR3 region has the DNA TGTGCCAGCAGCTTATTGACGGGAGAGACCCAGTACTTC.

The rearrangement uses TRBV28 and TRBJ1-5; no firm D call. Per germline, CDR1 MDHEN and CDR2 SYDVKM. Trimming shortened V by 6 bases and J by 2 bases, and 14 bases separated the two germline ends. This CDR3 spans 15 amino acids. The CDR3 is CASSSVSLGNQPQHF. CDR3 coding DNA: TGTGCCAGCAGCTCCGTTTCACTAGGCAATCAGCCCCAGCATTTT.

This clone has just a few counts. The rearrangement links TRBV25-1 to TRBJ2-7; perhaps TRBD1 as D (6 bases). The length of the CDR3 is 12 residues. V lost 10 bases and J lost 3, with 13 bases in between. CDR1 and CDR2 from the germline V gene are MGHDK and SYGVNS. CDR3 bases: TGTGCCACCTCGGACAGAAACTACGAGCAGTACTTC. Its protein is CATSDRNYEQYF.

This clone was observed a few times. The chain joins TRBV30 to TRBJ1-5; D unclear. This CDR3 has 12 amino acids. V dropped 3 bases and J dropped 4 bases, with 7 bases sitting between them. Germline loops: CDR1 GTSNPN, CDR2 SVGIG (reference sequence). CDR3: CAWSLMNQPQHF. The CDR3, as DNA: TGTGCCTGGAGCCTTATGAATCAGCCCCAGCATTTT.

The J gene is TRBJ2-7, the V gene TRBV30; 13 bases match TRBD2. The trim removed 0 bases at V and 11 bases at J, leaving 4 bases unmatched. Germline loops: CDR1 GTSNPN, CDR2 SVGIG (reference sequence). This CDR3 is 13 amino acids long. DNA of the CDR3: TGTGCCTGGAGTGTACTAGCGGGAGGGTTTAAGTACTTC. Amino acid sequence: CAWSVLAGGFKYF. Full variable domain (outside the CDR3, taken from reference TRBV30 and TRBJ2-7): SQTIHQWPATLVQPVGSPLSLECTVEGTSNPNLYWYRQAAGRGLQLLFYSVGIGQISSEVPQNLSASRPQDRQFILSSKKLLLSDSGFYLCAWSVLAGGFKYFGPGTRLTVT.

The chain joins TRBV7-9 to TRBJ1-1; no reliable D call. Germline-derived CDR1 and CDR2 are SEHNR and FQNEAQ (reference sequence). The CDR3 extends over 15 amino acids. The V end was cut by 1 base, the J end by 3 bases, with 12 bases between. CDR3 in DNA: TGTGCCAGCAGCTTAGGTGCAGGCCATGACACTGAAGCTTTCTTT. The encoded protein is CASSLGAGHDTEAFF.

This chain joins TRBV4-1 and TRBJ2-7; 8 bases are a match to TRBD1. Trimming cost V 3 bases and J 3 bases; bases outside gene matches: 7. The CDR3 contains 15 residues. Germline V gives CDR1 MGHRA, CDR2 YSYEKL. DNA for the CDR3: TGCGCCAGCAGCCACCCTGGACAGGGAGGCTACGAGCAGTACTTC. Its translation: CASSHPGQGGYEQYF.

V gene TRBV7-9 combines with J gene TRBJ1-5; 8 positions agree with TRBD1. Germline CDR1 SEHNR, CDR2 FQNEAQ (reference sequence). This CDR3 contains 15 residues. V shed 5 bases, J shed 4 bases, and the junction held 7 bases outside the gene matches. CDR3 protein: CASSTGGNSNQPQHF. DNA of the CDR3: TGTGCCAGCAGCACAGGGGGAAACTCTAATCAGCCCCAGCATTTT.

This clone was seen a few times. The chain carries TRBV23-1 and TRBJ1-2; tentative D call: TRBD1 (6 bases). TRBV23-1 is reported as an ORF; its role is uncertain. Trimming left V 10 bases short and J 8 bases short, with 17 bases between. This CDR3 region has 12 residues. This CDR3 reads CANLVGAGGYTF. The CDR3 bases are TGCGCCAACCTAGTGGGGGCCGGAGGCTACACCTTC.

The sample holds a few counts of this clone. The chain is built from TRBV18 and TRBJ2-4; TRBD2 aligns across 9 bases. In germline, CDR1 is KGHSH, CDR2 LQKENI. V dropped 3 bases and J dropped 1; count of bases not matched to a gene: 4. This CDR3 has 16 amino acids. The CDR3 loop is CASSPGLAGAKNIQYF. CDR3 nucleotides: TGTGCCAGCTCACCGGGACTAGCAGGGGCCAAAAACATTCAGTACTTC.

The V call is TRBV11-2, the J call TRBJ2-3; D not resolved. The CDR3 extends over 13 amino acids. CDR1 is SGHAT, CDR2 FQNNGV, per germline. V was clipped by 5 bases and J by 1 base, with 7 bases between them. The CDR3 coding sequence is TGTGCCAGCAGCCCACCGGGCACAGATACGCAGTATTTT. It codes for CASSPPGTDTQYF.

The V call is TRBV6-1, the J call TRBJ1-1; 7 bases line up with TRBD1. The V gene's germline CDR1 is MNHNS and CDR2 SASEGT. J gave up 2 bases and V 9 bases, and 9 bases lay outside the gene matches. This CDR3 comprises 14 residues. The CDR3 reads CASTQGGTNTEAFF. Here the CDR3 DNA reads TGTGCCAGTACGCAGGGGGGAACTAACACTGAAGCTTTCTTT.

The chain combines TRBV6-5 with TRBJ2-7, with a tentative D call TRBD2 (6 bases). V lost 7 bases and J 4 bases, leaving 14 bases between the germline ends. This CDR3 is 13 amino acids long. CDR1 MNHEY and CDR2 SVGAGI come from the germline V gene. This CDR3 reads CASKAGIEYEQYF. Written as DNA, the CDR3 is TGTGCCAGCAAGGCGGGAATAGAGTACGAGCAGTACTTC.

In this sample, this clone turned up a few times. The chain recombines TRBV9 with TRBJ2-3; possible D gene TRBD2, 5 bases. V lost 2 bases and J 5 bases, leaving 9 bases between the germline ends. Germline loops: CDR1 SGDLS, CDR2 YYNGEE. CDR3 length equals 13 residues. CDR3 amino acids: CASSVTRGDTQYF. CDR3 nucleotide sequence: TGTGCCAGCAGCGTTACCCGGGGAGATACGCAGTATTTT.

This clone occurred once. The genes are TRBV5-1 and TRBJ1-1; D unclear. The V and J ends lost 0 bases and 2 bases respectively, with 8 bases between them. The germline gives CDR1 SGHRS, CDR2 YFSETQ. The CDR3 has 14 residues. DNA for the CDR3: TGCGCCAGCAGCTTGGATTCAGGAAACACTGAAGCTTTCTTT. Protein product: CASSLDSGNTEAFF. Drawing the rest from reference TRBV5-1 and TRBJ1-1, the complete variable domain is KAGVTQTPRYLIKTRGQQVTLSCSPISGHRSVSWYQQTPGQGLQFLFEYFSETQRNKGNFPGRFSGRQFSNSRSEMNVSTLELGDSALYLCASSLDSGNTEAFFGQGTRLTVV.

J is TRBJ2-1 and V is TRBV19; the D gene is possibly TRBD1 (5 bases). Germline V CDR1 and CDR2: LNHDA, SQIVND (reference sequence). The CDR3 is 13 amino acids. The V end lost 8 bases, the J end lost 0 bases, and 8 bases lay between the germline ends. Here the CDR3 reads CASRQGSYNEQFF. CDR3 in DNA: TGTGCCAGTCGGCAGGGCTCCTACAATGAGCAGTTCTTC. The full variable domain, its missing parts supplied by reference TRBV19 and TRBJ2-1, is DGGITQSPKYLFRKEGQNVTLSCEQNLNHDAMYWYRQDPGQGLRLIYYSQIVNDFQKGDIAEGYSVSREKKESFPLTVTSAQKNPTAFYLCASRQGSYNEQFFGPGTRLTVL.

This clone was detected a few times. This chain links TRBV29-1 with TRBJ1-1; a weak D match, TRBD1 (6 bases). CDR1 and CDR2 from the germline V gene are SQVTM and ANQGSEA. The CDR3 is 14 residues long. V lost 6 bases, J lost 6 bases, and 20 bases lay in between. The CDR3 DNA reads as TGCAGCGTCCTTCCCCCAGGGCCAGGGGCTGAAGCTTTCTTT. Translating it yields CSVLPPGPGAEAFF.

The chain is built from TRBV30 and TRBJ1-4; possibly TRBD1 for D (6 bases). CDR1 GTSNPN and CDR2 SVGIG come from the germline V gene (reference sequence). Trimming cost V 4 bases and J 7 bases, with 25 bases left between them. The CDR3 has 17 residues. The CDR3 bases are TGTGCCTGGAATCAAGGGGGTTTTATCGGGATGGCTGAAAAACTGTTTTTT. Translated, it gives CAWNQGGFIGMAEKLFF.

The chain couples TRBV11-2 to TRBJ2-1; 13 bases align to TRBD2. The CDR3 runs 16 residues. Trimming at V came to 5 bases and at J to 4 bases, leaving 5 bases not matched to a gene. In germline, CDR1 is SGHAT, CDR2 FQNNGV. The CDR3 sequence is CASSLGLAGAYNEQFF. DNA for the CDR3: TGTGCCAGCAGCCTAGGACTAGCGGGGGCATACAATGAGCAGTTCTTC. Looking up the rest from reference TRBV11-2 and TRBJ2-1 gives the full variable domain: EAGVAQSPRYKIIEKRQSVAFWCNPISGHATLYWYQQILGQGPKLLIQFQNNGVVDDSQLPKDRFSAERLKGVDSTLKIQPAKLEDSAVYLCASSLGLAGAYNEQFFGPGTRLTVL.

The J gene is TRBJ1-1, the V gene TRBV5-6; perhaps TRBD1 as D (6 bases). This CDR3 contains 15 residues. Germline V gene lookup returns CDR1 SGHDT and CDR2 YYEEEE. V was cut by 3 bases and J by 7 bases, with 19 bases left in between. CDR3 residues: CASSYGQLSRNEAFF. The CDR3 DNA reads as TGTGCCAGCAGCTACGGACAGCTCAGTCGTAATGAAGCTTTCTTT.

The CDR3 is CASSLGLAGAYEQYF. The CDR3, as DNA: TGTGCCAGCAGCCTGGGACTAGCGGGAGCCTACGAGCAGTACTTC. This sequence joins TRBV11-2 and TRBJ2-7; TRBD2 aligns across 14 bases. The CDR3 totals 15 residues. The V gene end was trimmed by 5 bases and the J gene end by 2 bases; junction bases not matched to a gene: 2. The V gene's germline CDR1 is SGHAT and CDR2 FQNNGV.

This clone was counted a few times. The chain recombines TRBV9 with TRBJ2-6; the D is unclear. CDR3 length equals 17 residues. The V and J ends lost 4 bases and 0 bases respectively, with 14 bases between them. The germline gives CDR1 SGDLS, CDR2 YYNGEE. The CDR3 sequence: CASSPEEGLSGANVLTF. The DNA of the CDR3 is TGTGCCAGCAGCCCCGAGGAAGGTCTCTCTGGGGCCAACGTCCTGACTTTC.

In its sample, this clone was seen a few times. The rearrangement uses TRBV5-8 and TRBJ2-7; D might be TRBD2 (5 bases). The CDR3 has 16 residues. Germline lookup yields CDR1 SGHTS and CDR2 YDEGEE. Deletions cut 3 bases from V and 2 bases from J, with 18 bases between. The CDR3 loop reads CASSSGMGGRTYEQYF. As DNA, the CDR3 is TGTGCCAGCAGCTCGGGGATGGGCGGGCGCACCTACGAGCAGTACTTC.

This chain connects TRBV30 to TRBJ1-1, with 7 bases aligning to TRBD1. Germline CDR1 reads GTSNPN; CDR2 reads SVGIG (reference sequence). This CDR3 comprises 14 residues. After removal of 2 bases from V and 6 bases from J, the junction contained 9 bases not matched to a gene. CDR3 coding DNA: TGTGCCTGGAGTTGGGCGACAGGGTTTTCTGAAGCTTTCTTT. Its translation is CAWSWATGFSEAFF.

In DNA form, the CDR3 reads TGCGCCAGCAGTGTGGAGGAGACCCAGTACTTC. This encodes CASSVEETQYF. The rearrangement links TRBV5-1 to TRBJ2-5; D gene unclear. V lost 5 bases and J lost 5, with 7 bases in between. Germline V lookup: CDR1 SGHRS, CDR2 YFSETQ. The CDR3 sequence is 11 residues long.

This chain links TRBV18 with TRBJ2-1; D is perhaps TRBD2 (5 bases). V was trimmed by 3 bases and J by 7 bases, leaving 16 bases between them. The CDR3 sequence is 15 residues long. The germline V gene encodes CDR1 KGHSH and CDR2 LQKENI. The CDR3 loop reads CASSPWESPRNEQFF. The DNA for the CDR3 is TGTGCCAGCTCACCCTGGGAGAGCCCCCGGAATGAGCAGTTCTTC.